Here is one T cell receptor beta chain with its context. These data are taken from a study of blood T cell repertoires in COVID-19. The germline V gene has CDR1 SGHDT and CDR2 YYEEEE. The CDR3 covers 16 residues. Trimming left V 5 bases short and J 0 bases short, with 15 bases between. Generated by immunoSEQ multiplex PCR, the TCRdb table keeps only in-frame clones and is missing some. Among about 200,000 clones listed, 85% were seen once. The chain carries TRBV5-6 and TRBJ1-3; D ambiguous. The clonotype originates from a man in his forties who had recovered from COVID-19. Specimen: PBMCs or T cells enriched from blood (not recorded which). This CDR3 reads CASSKLTQSSGNTIYF. DNA of the CDR3: TGTGCCAGCAGTAAACTAACCCAGAGCTCTGGAAACACCATATATTTT. The full variable domain, rest sourced from reference TRBV5-6 and TRBJ1-3, is DAGVTQSPTHLIKTRGQQVTLRCSPKSGHDTVSWYQQALGQGPQFIFQYYEEEERQRGNFPDRFSGHQFPNYSSELNVNALLLGDSALYLCASSKLTQSSGNTIYFGEGSWLTVV.